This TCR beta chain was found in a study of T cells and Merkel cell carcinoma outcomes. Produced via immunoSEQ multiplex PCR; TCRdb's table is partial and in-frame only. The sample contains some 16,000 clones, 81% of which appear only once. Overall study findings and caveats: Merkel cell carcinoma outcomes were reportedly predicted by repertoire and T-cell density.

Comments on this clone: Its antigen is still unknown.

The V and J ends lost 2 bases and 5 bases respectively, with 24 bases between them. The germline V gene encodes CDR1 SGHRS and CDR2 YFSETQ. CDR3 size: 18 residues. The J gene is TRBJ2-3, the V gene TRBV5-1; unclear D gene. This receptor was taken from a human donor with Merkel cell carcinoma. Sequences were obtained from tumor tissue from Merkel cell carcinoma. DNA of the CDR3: TGCGCCAGCAGCTTAATGGCGCAGATAGCCGGAGTAATAGATACGCAGTATTTT. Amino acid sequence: CASSLMAQIAGVIDTQYF.